This entry describes one T cell receptor beta chain. Its target is not known. Other DNA sequences in this specimen translate into the identical CDR3. The CDR3 extends over 11 amino acids. V lost 4 bases, J lost 3 bases, and 1 base lay in between. CDR1 and CDR2 from the germline V gene are LNHDA and SQIVND (reference sequence). The data derive from a study of memory CD4+ T cells and cytomegalovirus serostatus. Study information: Healthy Belgian adult donors included roughly ten CMV-positive and about two dozen CMV-negative people.

Findings and limits, study-wide: Of about 150 reported CMV TCRbeta sequences, just over 65 were found in memory CD4+ repertoires.

Single viable CD3+CD4+CD8-CD45RO+ cells were sorted as the memory CD4+ T cells. CD4+ T cells were isolated by positive magnetic selection. Per the original methods: After removing out-of-frame reads, around 2,100,000 distinct TCRbeta sequences remained. Profiling relied on immunoSEQ multiplex PCR, and the TCRdb table lists in-frame clones only, not all of them. The DNA was the basis for D and trimming; V, J and clone size are from that table. Among approximately 56,000 clones, more than 75% were seen once, and the ten largest hold over 0.35%. Sequencing used memory CD4+ T cells from blood. The V and J genes are TRBV19 and TRBJ2-1; D call uncertain. This clonotype was obtained from an adult in good health and CMV-seronegative. The CDR3 loop is CASSSYNEQFF. CDR3 DNA sequence: TGTGCCAGTAGTAGCTACAATGAGCAGTTCTTC.